The 18 T cell receptor beta chains below were found in one sample sequenced in a study of blood T cell repertoires in COVID-19. Clones were sequenced by immunoSEQ multiplex PCR, and TCRdb holds only the in-frame ones, with some missing. Of 180,000 or so clones in the sample, over 80% were seen once. Sequences were obtained from peripheral blood. Receptors originate from a woman in her seventies with acute or convalescent COVID-19.

The chain uses TRBV10-3 and TRBJ1-2, with D possibly TRBD1 on 5 matching bases. The CDR3 runs 14 residues. The V and J ends lost 3 bases and 6 bases respectively, with 14 bases between them. Per germline, CDR1 ENHRY and CDR2 SYGVKD. As DNA, the CDR3 is TGTGCCATCAGTGATACCGGGGGGGTCCATGGCTACACCTTC. As protein: CAISDTGGVHGYTF.

This rearrangement joins TRBV14 to TRBJ2-2; TRBD2 matches 7 bases. The CDR3 totals 16 residues. With 4 bases clipped from V and 5 bases from J, the junction kept 10 bases outside the gene matches. Germline CDR1 SGHDN, CDR2 FVKESK. CDR3 loop: CASSLRRGEVTGELFF. CDR3 DNA: TGTGCCAGCAGCCTGAGACGGGGGGAAGTTACCGGGGAGCTGTTTTTT.

The chain couples TRBV5-4 to TRBJ2-7, with 11 nucleotides matching TRBD1. The CDR3 is made up of 15 amino acids. J gave up 3 bases and V 3 bases, and 5 bases lay outside the gene matches. The germline CDR1 and CDR2 sequences are SGHNT and YYREEE (reference sequence). CDR3 in amino acids: CASSSGGTGGYEQYF. The CDR3 nucleotides read TGTGCCAGCAGCTCTGGAGGGACAGGGGGCTACGAGCAGTACTTC.

In regard to this clone: The same CDR3 arises from other DNA sequences in this sample as well. The rearrangement links TRBV6-2 or TRBV6-3 to TRBJ2-7; 10 positions agree with TRBD2. From germline, CDR1 is MNHEY and CDR2 SVGEGT. The CDR3 has 16 residues. After removal of 4 bases from V and 5 bases from J, the junction contained 11 bases not matched to a gene. The CDR3 DNA is TGTGCCAGCAGTTCGCACCTAGCGGGAGCTCCGAACGAGCAGTACTTC. Translating gives CASSSHLAGAPNEQYF.

The chain employs TRBV18 and TRBJ1-1, with D uncertain. The germline V and J ends were trimmed by 5 bases and 1 base, with 20 bases remaining between them. This CDR3 is built from 17 residues. The germline CDR1 and CDR2 sequences are KGHSH and LQKENI. This CDR3 reads CASSSIEFGVTNTEAFF. The CDR3 DNA sequence: TGTGCCAGCTCATCGATCGAGTTCGGGGTAACGAACACTGAAGCTTTCTTT.

This rearrangement joins TRBV2 to TRBJ1-6; D is perhaps TRBD1 (5 bases). Germline V gives CDR1 SNHLY, CDR2 FYNNEI. V was pared by 0 bases and J by 7 bases, with 10 bases between. This CDR3 is 15 amino acids long. CDR3 amino acids: CASSEAQTENSPLHF. CDR3 DNA sequence: TGTGCCAGCAGTGAAGCACAGACAGAAAATTCACCCCTCCACTTT.

The chain combines TRBV5-1 with TRBJ2-7; the match to TRBD1 covers 9 bases. This CDR3 has 13 amino acids. V was pared by 6 bases and J by 2 bases, with 3 bases of the junction left unmatched. Per the germline V gene, CDR1 is SGHRS and CDR2 is YFSETQ. In DNA form, the CDR3 reads TGCGCCAGCAAGGGACAGGGAACCTACGAGCAGTACTTC. Amino acids: CASKGQGTYEQYF.

This clone occurred once. The genes are TRBV2 and TRBJ1-4; 9 nucleotides align to TRBD1. Trimming cost V 7 bases and J 7 bases; bases outside gene matches: 10. The CDR3 runs 15 residues. Germline V gene sequence: CDR1 SNHLY, CDR2 FYNNEI. CDR3 DNA sequence: TGTGCCAGCAACACCTTACAGGGGGCCAGTGAAAAACTGTTTTTT. Amino acids: CASNTLQGASEKLFF. Variable domain in full (rest from reference TRBV2 and TRBJ1-4): EPEVTQTPSHQVTQMGQEVILRCVPISNHLYFYWYRQILGQKVEFLVSFYNNEISEKSEIFDDQFSVERPDGSNFTLKIRSTKLEDSAMYFCASNTLQGASEKLFFGSGTQLSVL.

This sequence joins TRBV6-1 and TRBJ2-7, with D maybe TRBD1 (6 bases). This CDR3 is 15 amino acids long. The germline gives CDR1 MNHNS, CDR2 SASEGT. The germline V and J ends were trimmed by 3 bases and 0 bases, with 12 bases remaining between them. CDR3 sequence: CASSDWTDSSYEQYF. As DNA, the CDR3 is TGTGCCAGCAGTGATTGGACAGATAGCTCCTACGAGCAGTACTTC.

This clone was detected a few times. V and J are TRBV5-4 and TRBJ1-2, with D perhaps TRBD1 (5 bases). CDR3 size: 14 residues. Trimming cost V 4 bases and J 2 bases, with 12 bases left between them. The germline V gene has CDR1 SGHNT and CDR2 YYREEE (reference sequence). The CDR3 is CASSAGGGNYGYTF. Written as DNA, the CDR3 is TGTGCCAGCAGCGCCGGGGGTGGGAACTATGGCTACACCTTC.

The CDR3 is CASLVWASGVRYEQYF. CDR3 DNA: TGTGCCAGCTTGGTATGGGCCTCGGGAGTTCGGTACGAGCAGTACTTC. The V call is TRBV28, the J call TRBJ2-7; TRBD2 might be the D (6 bases). The V end lost 8 bases, the J end lost 4 bases, and 24 bases lay between the germline ends. Germline V gene data show CDR1 as MDHEN and CDR2 as SYDVKM. This CDR3 comprises 16 residues.

The V call is TRBV30, the J call TRBJ1-6; 8 bases map to TRBD1. The germline V gene encodes CDR1 GTSNPN and CDR2 SVGIG (reference sequence). The CDR3 totals 13 residues. V trimming: 0 bases; J trimming: 13 bases; junction bases outside the gene matches: 5. This CDR3 is CAWSVQGDGPLHF. CDR3 DNA: TGTGCCTGGAGTGTACAGGGGGACGGGCCCCTCCACTTT.

This chain uses TRBV7-4 with TRBJ1-2; the match to TRBD1 covers 8 bases. CDR1 and CDR2 from the germline V gene are SGHVT and SQSDAQ. This CDR3 is built from 14 residues. Trimming took 5 bases from V and 4 from J; bases not matched to a gene: 6. This CDR3 reads CASSRGQGRYGYTF. The CDR3, as DNA: TGTGCCAGCAGCCGCGGACAGGGCCGCTATGGCTACACCTTC.

V is TRBV21-1 and J is TRBJ1-4; whether TRBD1, the table's D call, matches the DNA was not checked. TRBV21-1 is assigned pseudogene status. The CDR3 spans 12 residues. The CDR3 here is CARGVKLEKLFF. The CDR3 bases are TGTGCCAGAGGGGTGAAGTTGGAAAAACTGTTTTTT.

About this clone itself: This may be a read error: a much more frequent sequence differs by one nucleotide. This CDR3 is CASSFPGGNQPQHF. DNA of the CDR3: TGTGCCAGCAGCTTCCCAGGGGGCAATCAGCCCCAGCATTTT. The V call is TRBV5-8, the J call TRBJ1-5; D perhaps matches TRBD1 (6 bases). The CDR3 extends over 14 amino acids. V was cut by 2 bases and J by 2 bases, with 8 bases left in between. In germline, CDR1 is SGHTS, CDR2 YDEGEE.

This chain connects TRBV5-6 to TRBJ1-1; D is unresolved. Germline CDR1 and CDR2: SGHDT and YYEEEE. This CDR3 is built from 13 residues. V dropped 2 bases and J dropped 2 bases, with 7 bases sitting between them. CDR3 region: CASSLGDNTEAFF. The CDR3 coding sequence is TGTGCCAGCAGCTTAGGAGATAACACTGAAGCTTTCTTT. The full variable domain, in which reference TRBV5-6 and TRBJ1-1 provide the parts outside the CDR3, is DAGVTQSPTHLIKTRGQQVTLRCSPKSGHDTVSWYQQALGQGPQFIFQYYEEEERQRGNFPDRFSGHQFPNYSSELNVNALLLGDSALYLCASSLGDNTEAFFGQGTRLTVV.

The rearrangement joins TRBV5-6 to TRBJ1-2, with 11 nucleotides matching TRBD1. J lost 2 bases, V lost 3 bases, and 0 bases had no gene match. The germline V gene has CDR1 SGHDT and CDR2 YYEEEE. The CDR3 consists of 14 residues. The CDR3 coding sequence is TGTGCCAGCAGCTGGACAGGGGGCAACTATGGCTACACCTTC. Amino acid sequence: CASSWTGGNYGYTF.

J is TRBJ2-7 and V is TRBV29-1; D call uncertain. The CDR3 loop spans 14 amino acids. The ends were cut back, 4 bases at V and 2 bases at J, with 15 bases in the middle. Germline CDR1 and CDR2: SQVTM and ANQGSEA. In nucleotides, the CDR3 is TGCAGCGTTGGACTGAGTGGCAGACCCTACGAGCAGTACTTC. As protein: CSVGLSGRPYEQYF.